A selection of T cell receptor beta chains follows, all from one sample in a study of shared clonotypes between healthy human individuals. Clones were read by immunoSEQ multiplex PCR, and TCRdb kept only the in-frame ones, dropping some. The sample lists some 2,500,000 clones, 93% occurring once. Sequenced: naive CD4+ T cells from PBMCs. The origin of the receptors is a man aged 18-30 years in good health. Some clones in this sample may be carry-over from other donors' samples. CDR3s include the opening cysteine and the closing phenylalanine or tryptophan. Each record gives: J gene, D gene, clone size, V gene, CDR3 DNA, CDR3 protein. A D gene is named only where the DNA matches it firmly. Clone size, where shown, is once, few, many, or a class for clones that have expanded.

j_gene: TRBJ2-1
d_gene: -
abundance: few
v_gene: TRBV18
CDR3nt: TGTGCCAGCTCACCCGCTCGTCCGGGAAATGAGCAGTTCTTC
CDR3aa: CASSPARPGNEQFF

j_gene: TRBJ2-7
d_gene: -
abundance: -
v_gene: TRBV27
CDR3nt: TGTGCCAGCAGTTTATCCCTCGCAGGGTCCTACGAGCAGTACTTC
CDR3aa: CASSLSLAGSYEQYF

j_gene: TRBJ2-1
d_gene: TRBD2
abundance: -
v_gene: TRBV5-1
CDR3nt: TGCGCCAGCAGCTTGGCGGCTAGCGGGAGATCCTACAATGAGCAGTTCTTC
CDR3aa: CASSLAASGRSYNEQFF

j_gene: TRBJ1-4
d_gene: TRBD1
abundance: -
v_gene: TRBV7-9
CDR3nt: TGTGCCAGCAGCCCTCCCAACAGGGGGATAGCTTATAATGAAAAACTGTTTTTT
CDR3aa: CASSPPNRGIAYNEKLFF

j_gene: TRBJ2-7
d_gene: TRBD2
abundance: -
v_gene: TRBV25-1
CDR3nt: TGTGCCAGCCGATCTGGGGCTAGCGGGAGAGAAGTGCAGTACTTC
CDR3aa: CASRSGASGREVQYF

j_gene: TRBJ2-1
d_gene: -
abundance: -
v_gene: TRBV25-1
CDR3nt: TGTGCCAGCGTCCTCAACAATGAGCAGTTCTTC
CDR3aa: CASVLNNEQFF

j_gene: TRBJ1-1
d_gene: -
abundance: -
v_gene: TRBV7-3
CDR3nt: TGTGCCAGCAGCTTAGGTGGGCAGTTGAACACTGAAGCTTTCTTT
CDR3aa: CASSLGGQLNTEAFF

j_gene: TRBJ1-5
d_gene: -
abundance: -
v_gene: TRBV7-2
CDR3nt: TGTGCCAGCAGCTTAATGGATCAGCCCCAGCATTTT
CDR3aa: CASSLMDQPQHF

j_gene: TRBJ2-5
d_gene: -
abundance: -
v_gene: TRBV10-2
CDR3nt: TGCGCCAGCAGAAAAAACAGGGACCAAGAGACCCAGTACTTC
CDR3aa: CASRKNRDQETQYF

j_gene: TRBJ2-5
d_gene: -
abundance: -
v_gene: TRBV28
CDR3nt: TGTGCCAGCAGACCGGGGAGCCAAGAGACCCAGTACTTC
CDR3aa: CASRPGSQETQYF

j_gene: TRBJ1-1
d_gene: -
abundance: -
v_gene: TRBV29-1
CDR3nt: TGCAGCCCTACTCGGGACCGTTACACTGAAGCTTTCTTT
CDR3aa: CSPTRDRYTEAFF

j_gene: TRBJ1-2
d_gene: TRBD1
abundance: -
v_gene: TRBV5-4
CDR3nt: TGTGCCAGCAGCCGTGGGGCAGGGGGTAACTATGGCTACACCTTC
CDR3aa: CASSRGAGGNYGYTF

j_gene: TRBJ1-1
d_gene: TRBD1
abundance: -
v_gene: TRBV7-9
CDR3nt: TGTGCCGTCGACAGGGGGCCGAACACTGAAGCTTTCTTT
CDR3aa: CAVDRGPNTEAFF

j_gene: TRBJ2-5
d_gene: TRBD2
abundance: -
v_gene: TRBV9
CDR3nt: TGTGCCAGCAGCGTGGGACTAGCGGGAATCACGGAGACCCAGTACTTC
CDR3aa: CASSVGLAGITETQYF

j_gene: TRBJ2-1
d_gene: TRBD2
abundance: once
v_gene: TRBV19
CDR3nt: TGTGCCAGCACTTCACGATCAAGCGGGAGGTCCCATGAGCAGTTCTTC
CDR3aa: CASTSRSSGRSHEQFF

j_gene: TRBJ2-7
d_gene: TRBD1
abundance: -
v_gene: TRBV7-9
CDR3nt: TGTGCCAGCAGCCCTGTGGGGGCAGGGGGCTACGAGCAGTACTTC
CDR3aa: CASSPVGAGGYEQYF

j_gene: TRBJ1-2
d_gene: TRBD1
abundance: -
v_gene: TRBV29-1
CDR3nt: TGCAGCGTTGCGGTGGGACAGGGGGGTGGCTACACCTTC
CDR3aa: CSVAVGQGGGYTF

j_gene: TRBJ1-2
d_gene: TRBD1
abundance: -
v_gene: TRBV6-1
CDR3nt: TGTGCCAGCAGTGAAATGAACAGGGGGGAAGGCTACACCTTC
CDR3aa: CASSEMNRGEGYTF

j_gene: TRBJ1-2
d_gene: -
abundance: -
v_gene: TRBV5-1
CDR3nt: TGCGCCAGCAGCCCTTTATCAGGAGCCCTTACCTATGGCTACACCTTC
CDR3aa: CASSPLSGALTYGYTF

j_gene: TRBJ1-5
d_gene: -
abundance: -
v_gene: TRBV5-1
CDR3nt: TGCGCCAGCAGCTTACAGGGTTCCCAGCCCCAGCATTTT
CDR3aa: CASSLQGSQPQHF

j_gene: TRBJ2-7
d_gene: -
abundance: -
v_gene: TRBV5-6
CDR3nt: TGTGCCAGCAGCTTGGGGCTAGCTGACTCCTACGAGCAGTACTTC
CDR3aa: CASSLGLADSYEQYF

j_gene: TRBJ2-7
d_gene: -
abundance: -
v_gene: TRBV18
CDR3nt: TGTGCCAGCTCACAGGGGGGGCGTGATTACGAGCAGTACTTC
CDR3aa: CASSQGGRDYEQYF

j_gene: TRBJ2-5
d_gene: -
abundance: -
v_gene: TRBV2
CDR3nt: TGTGCCAGCAGTAGGGACAACCAAGAGACCCAGTACTTC
CDR3aa: CASSRDNQETQYF

j_gene: TRBJ2-3
d_gene: -
abundance: -
v_gene: TRBV2
CDR3nt: TGTGCCAGCAGTAGAGGGTCCGATACGCAGTATTTT
CDR3aa: CASSRGSDTQYF

j_gene: TRBJ2-7
d_gene: -
abundance: once
v_gene: TRBV5-1
CDR3nt: TGCGCCAGCAGCATGGACCCTAAGGTGGTCTACGAGCAGTACTTC
CDR3aa: CASSMDPKVVYEQYF

j_gene: TRBJ1-1
d_gene: -
abundance: -
v_gene: TRBV7-9
CDR3nt: TGTGCCAGCAGCTTAGGGGGGGCCACTGAAGCTTTCTTT
CDR3aa: CASSLGGATEAFF

j_gene: TRBJ2-3
d_gene: TRBD2
abundance: -
v_gene: TRBV5-1
CDR3nt: TGCGCCAGCAGCTTGCCTAGCGGCGGTCCCGATACGCAGTATTTT
CDR3aa: CASSLPSGGPDTQYF

j_gene: TRBJ2-7
d_gene: -
abundance: -
v_gene: TRBV28
CDR3nt: TGTGCCAGCAGTGGGGGAGGAAGCTCCTACGAGCAGTACTTC
CDR3aa: CASSGGGSSYEQYF

j_gene: TRBJ2-1
d_gene: -
abundance: -
v_gene: TRBV5-6
CDR3nt: TGTGCCAGCAGCTTGTTCGGGGACTACAATGAGCAGTTCTTC
CDR3aa: CASSLFGDYNEQFF

j_gene: TRBJ2-1
d_gene: -
abundance: -
v_gene: TRBV4-1
CDR3nt: TGCGCCAGCAGCCCAAGAGTCCTAGCGCTGTACAATGAGCAGTTCTTC
CDR3aa: CASSPRVLALYNEQFF

j_gene: TRBJ1-1
d_gene: TRBD1
abundance: few
v_gene: TRBV7-9
CDR3nt: TGTGCCAGCAGCTCGACAGGGAGAGTAACTGAAGCTTTCTTT
CDR3aa: CASSSTGRVTEAFF

j_gene: TRBJ2-1
d_gene: TRBD2
abundance: -
v_gene: TRBV14
CDR3nt: TGTGCCAGCAGCCAGGCTCCGAGCGGGAGGGCCCGGGATGAGCAGTTCTTC
CDR3aa: CASSQAPSGRARDEQFF

j_gene: TRBJ2-1
d_gene: -
abundance: -
v_gene: TRBV28
CDR3nt: TGTGCCAGCAGTTTGATGCCTAGGTCCCTGGATGAGCAGTTCTTC
CDR3aa: CASSLMPRSLDEQFF

j_gene: TRBJ1-5
d_gene: -
abundance: -
v_gene: TRBV28
CDR3nt: TGTGCCAGCAGGAACCCTCTCAATCAGCCCCAGCATTTT
CDR3aa: CASRNPLNQPQHF

j_gene: TRBJ2-5
d_gene: TRBD2
abundance: -
v_gene: TRBV5-1
CDR3nt: TGCGCCAGCAGCTCAGGGACTAGTTGGGGGAAAGAGACCCAGTACTTC
CDR3aa: CASSSGTSWGKETQYF

j_gene: TRBJ2-1
d_gene: -
abundance: -
v_gene: TRBV2
CDR3nt: TGTGCCAGCAGTGAGCCCGGGTCTGAGCAGTTCTTC
CDR3aa: CASSEPGSEQFF

j_gene: TRBJ2-5
d_gene: -
abundance: -
v_gene: TRBV29-1
CDR3nt: TGCAGCGCCGGGGACTCCGAGACCCAGTACTTC
CDR3aa: CSAGDSETQYF

j_gene: TRBJ2-6
d_gene: -
abundance: -
v_gene: TRBV7-3
CDR3nt: TGTGCCAGCAGCCCAAAGGGAGCGATCGGGGCCAACGTCCTGACTTTC
CDR3aa: CASSPKGAIGANVLTF

j_gene: TRBJ2-2
d_gene: -
abundance: -
v_gene: TRBV19
CDR3nt: TGTGCCAGTAGCGGGGAGACCGGGGAGCTGTTTTTT
CDR3aa: CASSGETGELFF